This T cell receptor beta chain was obtained from a study of T cell changes during pregnancy in multiple sclerosis. Generated by immunoSEQ multiplex PCR, the TCRdb table keeps only in-frame clones and is missing some. Altogether 15,000 to 20,000 clones are present, around 90% being singletons, with the ten largest covering 5% to 6.5%. The CDR3 consists of 15 residues. Looked up from germline, CDR1 is MNHNS and CDR2 is SASEGT. V lost 1 base and J 3 bases, leaving 10 bases between the germline ends. Judged by abundance, this clone is medium-sized. The sequence was collected from a female donor in good health, enrolled as a control in a pregnancy study. The J gene is TRBJ1-5, the V gene TRBV6-1; D may be TRBD1 (5 bases). This material consisted of CD8+ T cells from peripheral blood mononuclear cells, taken after pregnancy. The DNA of the CDR3 is TGTGCCAGCAGTGAAGAGGGGAACCCCAATCAGCCCCAGCATTTT. The encoded protein is CASSEEGNPNQPQHF.